This T cell receptor beta chain stems from a study of siplizumab effects on memory and regulatory T cells. General study points: Sequences that were alloreactive and traceable to unstimulated CD4+ memory cells were significantly reduced by siplizumab.

This clone appeared once. Its cognate antigen is unknown. Produced via immunoSEQ multiplex PCR; TCRdb's table is partial and in-frame only. The sample consists of 50,000 or so clones, nearly 98% of them appearing once. V was pared by 3 bases and J by 4 bases, with 2 bases of the junction left unmatched. The germline CDR1 and CDR2 sequences are WNHNN and SYGVQD (reference sequence). This CDR3 has 14 amino acids. The chain couples TRBV10-1 to TRBJ2-1; TRBD2 matches 8 bases. Source material: naive CD4+ T cells sorted from blood. The TCR originated in a human donor in good health. CDR3 protein: CASSEKRGYNEQFF. CDR3 nucleotides: TGCGCCAGCAGTGAAAAGCGGGGGTACAATGAGCAGTTCTTC.